This T cell receptor beta chain was documented in a study of cytomegalovirus exposure and HLA in healthy donors. V dropped 2 bases and J dropped 4 bases, with 10 bases sitting between them. Germline V gene data show CDR1 as SGHDT and CDR2 as YYEEEE. This CDR3 is built from 14 residues. In the PCR, 60 Vbeta and 13 Jbeta primers were used. Authors' analysis steps: A later analysis tallied 87 million or so unique TCR beta chains, some 10 million of them shared. Libraries were prepared by immunoSEQ multiplex PCR; TCRdb keeps only in-frame clonotypes and omits some of them. Clone size and the V and J calls come from that table; the DNA yielded D and trimming. In the table there are about 180,000 clones, 84% of which are singletons.

Sample: PBMCs. This sequence joins TRBV5-6 and TRBJ2-1, with D uncertain. This TCR came from a man aged 18-30 years in good health and CMV-seronegative. The CDR3 DNA sequence: TGTGCCAGCAGCTTAGCAGGTCAATACAATGAGCAGTTCTTC. This encodes CASSLAGQYNEQFF.